A selection of T cell receptor beta chains follows, all from one sample in a study of identical twins. Each CDR3 protein gets one entry after TCRdb re-called the 5' RACE reads with MiXCR. This sample yields just under 650,000 distinct CDR3 sequences, of which around 7.5% are seen a single time; 1.6% belongs to the top ten. This sample also belongs to another study, concerning yellow fever vaccine responses in identical twins.

Specimen: PBMCs. Receptors were obtained from a woman in her late teens or twenties in good health. Each CDR3 is given with its conserved first and last residue. D genes are given only for firm matches. Expanded clones get a size class; other rows say once, few or many, or leave the size out.

d_call,v_call,j_call,clone_size,cdr3_aa,cdr3_nt
.,TRBV12-3/TRBV12-4,TRBJ2-2,.,CASEGAANTGELFF,TGTGCCAGCGAAGGAGCAGCGAACACCGGGGAGCTGTTTTTT
.,TRBV27,TRBJ2-1,few,CASSLRPERGGGNEQFF,TGTGCCAGCAGTTTACGGCCCGAGAGGGGAGGGGGCAATGAGCAGTTCTTC
TRBD1,TRBV24-1,TRBJ2-3,few,CATGKAGTGRGFTDTQYF,TGTGCCACCGGTAAAGCCGGGACAGGGAGGGGGTTTACAGATACGCAGTATTTT
TRBD1,TRBV5-1,TRBJ1-2,.,CASSGGAGDRDGLVYGYTF,TGCGCCAGCAGCGGAGGGGCTGGGGACAGGGATGGTCTGGTCTATGGCTACACCTTC
TRBD2,TRBV4-1,TRBJ2-1,many,CASSLRVAGASSYNEQFF,TGCGCCAGCAGCTTAAGGGTAGCGGGCGCGAGCTCCTACAATGAGCAGTTCTTC
.,TRBV7-9,TRBJ2-3,few,CASSPLWGADTQYF,TGTGCCAGCAGCCCCTTATGGGGGGCAGATACGCAGTATTTT
TRBD2,TRBV11-2,TRBJ2-2,.,CASSRAGGIGELFF,TGTGCCAGCAGCCGAGCGGGAGGGATCGGGGAGCTGTTTTTT
.,TRBV5-1,TRBJ2-4,once,CASSLDHGQRGTWNIQYF,TGCGCCAGCAGCTTGGACCATGGTCAGAGGGGGACATGGAACATTCAGTACTTC
.,TRBV12-3/TRBV12-4,TRBJ1-5,many,CASSPGAYSNQPQHF,TGTGCCAGCAGTCCAGGAGCGTATAGCAATCAGCCCCAGCATTTT
TRBD2,TRBV20-1,TRBJ2-3,.,CSASGLAGWLDTQYF,TGCAGTGCATCGGGACTAGCGGGGTGGTTGGATACGCAGTATTTT
.,TRBV20-1,TRBJ2-5,.,CSARVAADPQETQYF,TGCAGTGCTAGAGTGGCGGCCGACCCTCAAGAGACCCAGTACTTC
TRBD2,TRBV7-3,TRBJ2-7,few,CASSPGLAGARYEQYF,TGTGCCAGCAGCCCGGGACTAGCGGGAGCTAGGTACGAGCAGTACTTC
TRBD2,TRBV29-1,TRBJ2-5,.,CSVTGLAGGLETQYF,TGCAGCGTGACCGGACTAGCGGGAGGGTTAGAGACCCAGTACTTC
TRBD1,TRBV12-3/TRBV12-4,TRBJ1-5,.,CASSETGGHQPQHF,TGTGCCAGCAGCGAGACAGGGGGCCATCAGCCCCAGCATTTT
.,TRBV11-2,TRBJ2-5,.,CASSLEGANIAKTQYF,TGTGCCAGCAGCTTAGAAGGGGCAAATATTGCAAAGACCCAGTACTTC
TRBD1,TRBV12-3/TRBV12-4,TRBJ2-4,.,CASTPTGLAKNIQYF,TGTGCCAGCACCCCGACAGGGTTAGCCAAAAACATTCAGTACTTC
TRBD1,TRBV14,TRBJ2-7,.,CASSRMPGQGSYEQYF,TGTGCCAGCAGCCGTATGCCGGGACAGGGCTCCTACGAGCAGTACTTC
.,TRBV5-1,TRBJ1-6,few,CASSAGTTVLHF,TGCGCCAGCAGCGCCGGGACGACAGTCCTCCACTTT
.,TRBV4-1,TRBJ1-3,many,CASSQDLRHLTSGNTIYF,TGCGCCAGCAGCCAAGATCTTCGGCACCTCACCTCTGGAAACACCATATATTTT
.,TRBV20-1,TRBJ2-5,many,CSARDFLQIQETQYF,TGCAGTGCTAGAGATTTTCTCCAGATCCAAGAGACCCAGTACTTC
.,TRBV28,TRBJ1-4,few,CASSTRGRTSNEKLFF,TGTGCCAGCAGTACCAGGGGCCGTACCTCTAATGAAAAACTGTTTTTT
TRBD2,TRBV10-3,TRBJ2-1,many,CAISETGTSYNEQFF,TGTGCCATCAGTGAAACTGGGACTAGCTACAATGAGCAGTTCTTC
.,TRBV5-1,TRBJ1-1,.,CASSLGSAENTEAFF,TGCGCCAGCAGCTTGGGCTCGGCGGAAAACACTGAAGCTTTCTTT
.,TRBV28,TRBJ2-7,.,CASSLGRAWEQYF,TGTGCCAGCAGCCTTGGGCGGGCTTGGGAGCAGTACTTC
.,TRBV24-1,TRBJ2-1,.,CATSDSDPDNEQFF,TGTGCCACCAGTGACTCGGACCCAGACAATGAGCAGTTCTTC
.,TRBV5-1,TRBJ2-1,many,CASSLEARGTYNEQFF,TGCGCCAGCAGCTTGGAGGCTAGGGGGACCTACAATGAGCAGTTCTTC
.,TRBV28,TRBJ2-1,.,CASRPTPGTQFF,TGTGCCAGCAGACCCACTCCGGGGACGCAGTTCTTC
.,TRBV10-3,TRBJ1-1,few,CAISDGTGKAFF,TGTGCCATCAGTGATGGGACGGGGAAAGCTTTCTTT
.,TRBV24-1,TRBJ2-7,many,CATSDSQGYEQYF,TGTGCCACCAGTGATTCTCAGGGCTACGAGCAGTACTTC
.,TRBV7-9,TRBJ2-5,many,CASSPLAGLTQETQYF,TGTGCCAGCAGCCCGTTGGCGGGACTTACCCAAGAGACCCAGTACTTC
TRBD1,TRBV27,TRBJ1-4,few,CASSLSPTGATGSSTNEKLFF,TGTGCCAGCAGTTTATCCCCAACAGGGGCCACCGGATCGTCAACTAATGAAAAACTGTTTTTT